What follows are 26 T cell receptor beta chains derived from one specimen sequenced in a study of T cell repertoires in cytomegalovirus infection. Their antigens are not known. TCRdb passed the reads through MiXCR, listing each CDR3 protein once. The sample lists 230,000 or so distinct CDR3 sequences, about 40% occurring once. The source material was CD8+ T cells from cultured PBMCs, sampled from culture after CMV antigen stimulation. The receptors derive from a human donor in good health (CMV status not recorded). Some clones in this sample may be carry-over from other donors' samples.

This clonotype was observed many times. The V gene is TRBV9, the J gene TRBJ2-3; weak D call: TRBD2 (5 bases). CDR1 and CDR2 from the germline V gene are SGDLS and YYNGEE. This CDR3 is 13 amino acids long. The V gene lost 2 bases and the J gene lost 4 bases, with 8 bases spanning the gap. The CDR3 coding sequence is TGTGCCAGCAGCGTCGCGGGCGCAGATACGCAGTATTTT. Translation: CASSVAGADTQYF.

This sequence joins TRBV11-1 and TRBJ2-7, with D possibly being TRBD1 (6 bases). V gave up 1 base and J gave up 3 bases, with 25 bases separating them. In germline, CDR1 is SGHAT, CDR2 FQDESV (reference sequence). This CDR3 comprises 19 residues. CDR3 DNA: TGTGCCAGCAGCTTAGGGCGGAGGACAGCCCATTCAGCCCACTACGAGCAGTACTTC. Its protein product is CASSLGRRTAHSAHYEQYF.

V and J are TRBV28 and TRBJ1-1; D is undetermined. Germline CDR1 is MDHEN and CDR2 is SYDVKM. Trimming stripped 3 bases from V and 0 bases from J, with 14 bases between. The CDR3 is 16 residues long. CDR3 coding DNA: TGTGCCAGCAGTTTGACCCCTGGATTGCTGAACACTGAAGCTTTCTTT. Amino acids: CASSLTPGLLNTEAFF.

The chain is built from TRBV4-1 and TRBJ2-2; D uncertain. Germline V gene data show CDR1 as MGHRA and CDR2 as YSYEKL. The germline V and J ends were trimmed by 2 bases and 7 bases, with 11 bases remaining between them. The CDR3 is 14 amino acids. The chain's CDR3 is CASSQQSGVGELFF. The CDR3 region has the DNA TGCGCCAGCAGCCAACAGAGTGGGGTCGGGGAGCTGTTTTTT.

This clonotype was seen more than once but under ten times. This chain's CDR3 is CASSFSLNPISGGNNEQFF. Here the CDR3 DNA reads TGTGCCAGCAGCTTCTCCCTAAACCCGATTAGCGGGGGGAACAATGAGCAGTTCTTC. The chain joins TRBV9 to TRBJ2-1; 10 nucleotides line up with TRBD2. There are 19 residues in the CDR3. V dropped 4 bases and J dropped 5; count of bases not matched to a gene: 18. The V gene's germline CDR1 is SGDLS and CDR2 YYNGEE.

This rearrangement joins TRBV20-1 to TRBJ2-7; D might be TRBD1 (5 bases). V shed 0 bases and J shed 3 bases, with 15 bases lying between them. CDR3 size: 15 residues. Germline-derived CDR1 and CDR2 are DFQATT and SNEGSKA (reference sequence). This CDR3 is CSARDRSLGHYEQYF. In DNA, the CDR3 is TGCAGTGCTAGAGATAGGAGTCTGGGGCACTACGAGCAGTACTTC.

This clonotype was seen a handful of times. The chain links TRBV11-2 to TRBJ1-4; D gene uncertain. Germline lookup yields CDR1 SGHAT and CDR2 FQNNGV. Trimming left V 1 base short and J 3 bases short, with 12 bases between. The CDR3 contains 16 residues. As DNA, the CDR3 is TGTGCCAGCAGCTTAGGGAAAGGAGTAGCTAATGAAAAACTGTTTTTT. Translating gives CASSLGKGVANEKLFF.

This clonotype occurred many times. The chain has TRBV7-2 and TRBJ2-7; weak D call: TRBD1 (5 bases). Germline V gene lookup returns CDR1 SGHTA and CDR2 FQGNSA. V lost 5 bases and J lost 4, with 15 bases in between. This CDR3 has 14 residues. The CDR3 is CASSGANPPYEQYF. In DNA form, the CDR3 reads TGTGCCAGCAGCGGGGCGAACCCCCCTTACGAGCAGTACTTC.

This clonotype has only one observation. V is TRBV19 and J is TRBJ1-1; the match to TRBD1 covers 11 bases. The CDR3 is made up of 16 amino acids. Unmatched junction bases numbered 11, after V lost 5 bases and J lost 6 bases. In germline, CDR1 is LNHDA, CDR2 SQIVND (reference sequence). DNA for the CDR3: TGTGCCAGTAGTTTCTGGACAGGGGGCTTTTCTCCTGAAGCTTTCTTT. Translated: CASSFWTGGFSPEAFF.

The chain recombines TRBV15 with TRBJ2-7; unclear D gene. Germline CDR1 is LNHNV and CDR2 is YYDKDF (reference sequence). V was clipped by 0 bases and J by 3 bases, with 6 bases between them. The CDR3 runs to 13 residues. CDR3: CATSRDRGYEQYF. As DNA, the CDR3 is TGTGCCACCAGCAGAGATCGAGGCTACGAGCAGTACTTC. Based on the CDR3 plus reference TRBV15 and TRBJ2-7, the full variable domain is DAMVIQNPRYQVTQFGKPVTLSCSQTLNHNVMYWYQQKSSQAPKLLFHYYDKDFNNEADTPDNFQSRRPNTSFCFLDIRSPGLGDTAMYLCATSRDRGYEQYFGPGTRLTVT.

This clonotype was counted at least ten times. The chain links TRBV7-2 to TRBJ1-1; D possibly corresponds to TRBD1 (6 bases). The V end lost 3 bases, the J end lost 5 bases, and 10 bases lay between the germline ends. CDR3 length: 13 residues. The germline V gene has CDR1 SGHTA and CDR2 FQGNSA. DNA of the CDR3: TGTGCCAGCAGCTTCACCCAGGGGACTGAAGCTTTCTTT. It yields the protein CASSFTQGTEAFF.

The chain links TRBV4-1 to TRBJ2-2, with 8 positions matching TRBD1. The germline V gene has CDR1 MGHRA and CDR2 YSYEKL. After removal of 0 bases from V and 4 bases from J, the junction contained 7 bases not matched to a gene. The CDR3 is 17 amino acids. DNA for the CDR3: TGCGCCAGCAGCCAAGAGGGAAGGACAGGGCCCACCGGGGAGCTGTTTTTT. Translation gives CASSQEGRTGPTGELFF.

This clonotype was seen a handful of times. The chain has TRBV7-9 and TRBJ2-7, with a tentative D call TRBD1 (5 bases). CDR3 length: 15 residues. The germline V gene encodes CDR1 SEHNR and CDR2 FQNEAQ (reference sequence). Trimming took 5 bases from V and 4 from J, leaving 18 bases between them. CDR3 DNA sequence: TGTGCCAGCAGCACGTCTAGGGGTCAGCAATACGAGCAGTACTTC. Amino acids: CASSTSRGQQYEQYF.

The V call is TRBV7-6, the J call TRBJ1-1, with unresolved D. The CDR3 contains 13 residues. CDR1 is SGHVS, CDR2 FNYEAQ, per germline. Trimming took off 4 bases at V and 6 bases at J, with 12 bases between the two ends. The CDR3 nucleotides are TGTGCCAGCAGCTCTGGAGGGTATTCTGAAGCTTTCTTT. Its translation is CASSSGGYSEAFF.

CDR3 protein: CASSFRGDVYEQYF. The CDR3 bases are TGTGCCAGCAGCTTCAGGGGGGATGTATACGAGCAGTACTTC. J is TRBJ2-7 and V is TRBV11-2, with D possibly matching TRBD1 (7 bases). CDR1 and CDR2 from the germline V gene are SGHAT and FQNNGV. The CDR3 has 14 amino acids. V was shortened by 3 bases and J by 4 bases, with 13 bases between the two germline ends.

J is TRBJ1-1 and V is TRBV5-1; possible D gene TRBD1, 6 bases. Germline V gene lookup returns CDR1 SGHRS and CDR2 YFSETQ. Trimming removed 1 base from V and 0 bases from J, with 22 bases in between. The CDR3 has 19 residues. The CDR3 spells CASSLTDRTGPLMNTEAFF. The CDR3 coding sequence is TGCGCCAGCAGCTTGACAGATAGAACAGGGCCTCTCATGAACACTGAAGCTTTCTTT.

This clonotype turned up a few times. This sequence joins TRBV7-6 and TRBJ2-1; TRBD1 aligns across 10 bases. V gave up 5 bases and J gave up 2 bases; unmatched junction bases: 6. CDR3 length: 16 amino acids. The germline V gene encodes CDR1 SGHVS and CDR2 FNYEAQ. Here the CDR3 reads CASSQRTGGPYNEQFF. The CDR3 DNA follows: TGTGCCAGCAGCCAACGGACAGGGGGGCCCTACAATGAGCAGTTCTTC.

A remark on this clonotype: The germline gene is not matched at one end of the junction; a read error may be the cause. V is TRBV7-6 and J is TRBJ2-1; 7 positions match TRBD1. The CDR3 sequence is 13 residues long. Germline CDR1 SGHVS, CDR2 FNYEAQ. CDR3 in amino acids: CASSFDRVNEKFF. The CDR3 coding sequence is TGTGCCAGCAGCTTCGACAGGGTAAATGAGAAGTTCTTC.

Only one count was recorded for this clonotype. The rearrangement joins TRBV28 to TRBJ2-7; no clear D gene. Trimming removed 10 bases at V and 3 bases at J, with 19 bases between. The germline V gene encodes CDR1 MDHEN and CDR2 SYDVKM. This CDR3 is built from 14 residues. DNA of the CDR3: TGTGCCATCGCCCCACACGGCAGGAGCTACGAGCAGTACTTC. It specifies CAIAPHGRSYEQYF.

This clonotype was recorded at least ten times. The chain combines TRBV6-1 with TRBJ2-1; TRBD1 matches at 7 bases. Germline CDR1 MNHNS, CDR2 SASEGT. The CDR3 sequence is 13 residues long. V lost 8 bases to trimming and J lost 3 bases; unmatched junction nucleotides: 4. CDR3 in amino acids: CASYRDSYNEQFF. The CDR3 DNA is TGTGCCAGCTACCGGGACAGCTACAATGAGCAGTTCTTC.

V usage is TRBV12-3 or TRBV12-4 and J usage is TRBJ2-1; a weak D match, TRBD2 (5 bases). V lost 3 bases and J 4 bases, leaving 13 bases between the germline ends. The CDR3 has 15 amino acids. The CDR3 reads CASSLRERFYNEQFF. CDR3 in DNA: TGTGCCAGCAGTTTGAGGGAGAGGTTTTACAATGAGCAGTTCTTC.

The V call is TRBV9, the J call TRBJ1-1; D remains ambiguous. V was pared by 0 bases and J by 6 bases, with 9 bases between. Germline V gene data show CDR1 as SGDLS and CDR2 as YYNGEE. This CDR3 comprises 13 residues. CDR3 amino acids: CASSVGTFSEAFF. In DNA form, the CDR3 reads TGTGCCAGCAGCGTAGGCACGTTTTCTGAAGCTTTCTTT.

This clonotype has just a few counts. The J gene is TRBJ2-7, the V gene TRBV6-1; 11 nucleotides align to TRBD2. V lost 5 bases, J lost 4 bases, and 10 bases stayed unmatched. Per germline, CDR1 MNHNS and CDR2 SASEGT. The CDR3 contains 16 residues. The CDR3 DNA reads TGTGCCAGCAGTTACCGAGAGGGACTAGCGGTTTACGAGCAGTACTTC. Its protein is CASSYREGLAVYEQYF.

This clonotype was observed a few times. The V and J genes are TRBV13 and TRBJ2-1; 16 bases match TRBD2. Germline V lookup: CDR1 PRHDT, CDR2 FYEKMQ (reference sequence). The CDR3 consists of 18 residues. Unmatched junction bases numbered 9, after V lost 5 bases and J lost 5 bases. CDR3 in amino acids: CASSMGLAGGPLHNEQFF. CDR3 nucleotide sequence: TGTGCCAGCAGCATGGGACTAGCGGGGGGGCCCCTACACAATGAGCAGTTCTTC. The whole variable domain, remainder taken from reference TRBV13 and TRBJ2-1, is AAGVIQSPRHLIKEKRETATLKCYPIPRHDTVYWYQQGPGQDPQFLISFYEKMQSDKGSIPDRFSAQQFSDYHSELNMSSLELGDSALYFCASSMGLAGGPLHNEQFFGPGTRLTVL.

The rearrangement links TRBV12-3 or TRBV12-4 to TRBJ1-2; D is ambiguous. The CDR3 is 15 amino acids. V lost 5 bases, J lost 4 bases, and 17 bases lay in between. CDR3 region: CASSPRAFIGYGYTF. The DNA for the CDR3 is TGTGCCAGCAGTCCTCGGGCTTTTATAGGCTATGGCTACACCTTC.

This sequence joins TRBV7-9 and TRBJ2-1; 14 nucleotides match TRBD2. Germline CDR1 SEHNR, CDR2 FQNEAQ (reference sequence). After removal of 5 bases from V and 5 bases from J, the junction contained 14 bases not matched to a gene. The CDR3 sequence is 19 residues long. The CDR3 loop is CASSTWTSGRPRSNNEQFF. The DNA of the CDR3 is TGTGCCAGCAGCACCTGGACTAGCGGGAGGCCGAGAAGTAACAATGAGCAGTTCTTC.